This record concerns one TCR beta chain sequence. Its antigen is not identified. The CDR3 covers 11 residues. V lost 3 bases to trimming and J lost 6 bases, with 7 bases between them. Germline V gene sequence: CDR1 SGHRS, CDR2 YFSETQ. These data are taken from a study of T cell responses to AZD1222 COVID-19 vaccine. Here immunoSEQ multiplex PCR was the method, and the copy in TCRdb shows in-frame clones only, minus some. The data show 90,000 to 110,000 clones, about 85% seen once. Study-level findings and limits: Baseline seropositivity occurred in only a handful of AZD1222 recipients. Regions 160-218 and 743-854 dominated among vaccine-associated CD4 TCRs spanning spike. Targeting of unmutated variant regions was reportedly seen in nearly half of spike-specific TCRs. Vaccination with two AZD1222 doses was followed by a rise in Spike-specific TCR breadth and depth.

This receptor was identified in an adult in good health. V usage is TRBV5-1 and J usage is TRBJ2-7; D gene uncertain. Here the sequenced sample was peripheral blood, taken on day 0 of AZD1222 vaccination. In DNA, the CDR3 is TGCGCCAGCAGCTCCGATCGCGAGCAGTACTTC. Translating gives CASSSDREQYF. The variable domain in full, completed from reference TRBV5-1 and TRBJ2-7, reads KAGVTQTPRYLIKTRGQQVTLSCSPISGHRSVSWYQQTPGQGLQFLFEYFSETQRNKGNFPGRFSGRQFSNSRSEMNVSTLELGDSALYLCASSSDREQYFGPGTRLTVT.